A selection of T cell receptor beta chains follows, all from one sample in a study of T cells in localized non-small cell lung cancer. Method: immunoSEQ multiplex PCR; TCRdb's copy keeps in-frame clones and lacks some. Altogether about 26,000 clones are present, less than 90% being singletons, with the ten largest covering roughly an eighth. The sample in question was peripheral blood, obtained before any cancer treatment. These receptors were taken from an older female donor with stage II squamous cell lung carcinoma. CDR3s include the opening cysteine and the closing phenylalanine or tryptophan. A D gene is named only where the DNA matches it firmly. Size is omitted from some rows. Given values are once, few, many or a class for expanded clones.

DNA	CDR3	V	J	D	size
TGTGCCTGGACTACTATGGGTCATGAGCAGTTCTTC	CAWTTMGHEQFF	TRBV30	TRBJ2-1	.	.
TGTGCCAGCAGCTTAGGGGCGAAGGCGAACACTGAAGCTTTCTTT	CASSLGAKANTEAFF	TRBV7-9	TRBJ1-1	.	once
TGTGCCAGTAGGGATGCTAGCACAGATACGCAGTATTTT	CASRDASTDTQYF	TRBV19	TRBJ2-3	.	.
TGTGCCAGCAGCACCCTAAAGGCAGATACGCAGTATTTT	CASSTLKADTQYF	TRBV11-3	TRBJ2-3	.	.
TGTGCCAGCAGGGAGGGAGTCCCCGGGGAGCTGTTTTTT	CASREGVPGELFF	TRBV6-5	TRBJ2-2	.	.
TGTGCCAGCAGCTTGGGGGGGTCTCACACTGAAGCTTTCTTT	CASSLGGSHTEAFF	TRBV7-9	TRBJ1-1	.	.
TGTGCCAGCAGGCCGGCCTCTGGCGGGGAGCTGTTTTTT	CASRPASGGELFF	TRBV7-7	TRBJ2-2	.	few
TGTGCCAGCAGCGTAGGCGGCAGGGAGTCCCCTGGAAACACCATATATTTT	CASSVGGRESPGNTIYF	TRBV9	TRBJ1-3	.	once
TGTGCCAGTAGACAGGGGTCTGGCGGGCAGCCCCAGCATTTT	CASRQGSGGQPQHF	TRBV2	TRBJ1-5	TRBD1	.
TGTGCCAGTAGTATTAGTCTAGCGGGAGCCGGAAGCTACGAGCAGTACTTC	CASSISLAGAGSYEQYF	TRBV19	TRBJ2-7	TRBD2	.
TGTGCCAGCAGTTTAGACACAGGGGCCCTCACTGAAGCTTTCTTT	CASSLDTGALTEAFF	TRBV28	TRBJ1-1	TRBD1	.
TGTGCCAGCAGCAAAGGCGGAGCTAGCGGGAGTGAAGGTATCGAGCAGTACTTC	CASSKGGASGSEGIEQYF	TRBV21-1	TRBJ2-7	.	.
TGTGCCAGCAGTTTATTGCAGCCTCCTCGTGAGACCCAGTACTTC	CASSLLQPPRETQYF	TRBV27	TRBJ2-5	.	.
TGTGCCAGCAGCTTGGGACTAGCGGGAGGAAGATCCGTGAATGAGCAGTTCTTC	CASSLGLAGGRSVNEQFF	TRBV28	TRBJ2-1	TRBD2	once
TGTGCCAGCAGGGATGGGAGCGCCGGGCGGCAAGAGACCCAGTACTTC	CASRDGSAGRQETQYF	TRBV28	TRBJ2-5	.	.
TGTGCCAGTACCATACATGACACCTTGAATAGGGGGGAGCTGTTTTTT	CASTIHDTLNRGELFF	TRBV19	TRBJ2-2	.	.
TGTGCCAGCAGCACATCGAGGTGGGGTAACTATGGCTACACCTTC	CASSTSRWGNYGYTF	TRBV7-8	TRBJ1-2	.	.
TGTGCCAGCACCTTAGGACGAGAAACCGGGGAGCTGTTTTTT	CASTLGRETGELFF	TRBV7-9	TRBJ2-2	.	.
TGTGCCAGCAGCAATCAGGGGCCTGCCGGGGAGCTGTTTTTT	CASSNQGPAGELFF	TRBV5-4	TRBJ2-2	.	.
TGTGCCGGGGGTACAGGGGGAGGTGGCTACACCTTC	CAGGTGGGGYTF	TRBV28	TRBJ1-2	TRBD1	.
TGTGCCAGCAAGGAGGAGGGACTTTTTATTACGGAGCAGTTCTTC	CASKEEGLFITEQFF	TRBV2	TRBJ2-1	.	.
TGTGCCAGCAGGGCCCGAGGGGGACCGTATGGCTACACCTTC	CASRARGGPYGYTF	TRBV9	TRBJ1-2	.	.
TGTGCCAGCAGTTTTAATGTGGACAGTGGGACTGAAGCTTTCTTT	CASSFNVDSGTEAFF	TRBV27	TRBJ1-1	.	.
TGTGCCAGCAAGAGCCGGGGTCCTAATGAAAAACTGTTTTTT	CASKSRGPNEKLFF	TRBV27	TRBJ1-4	.	.
TGTGCCAGCAGCTTAATTGGCGGCACTGAAGCTTTCTTT	CASSLIGGTEAFF	TRBV7-9	TRBJ1-1	.	.
TGTGCCAGCAGCGTTGGTACGAGGGACACTAACGAAAAACTGTTTTTT	CASSVGTRDTNEKLFF	TRBV9	TRBJ1-4	.	.
TGTGCCATGCGCGCTAGCGGGAGAGATACGCAGTATTTT	CAMRASGRDTQYF	TRBV28	TRBJ2-3	TRBD2	.
TGTGCCAGCTCACCGGGGGCACTATTAGAGGAGCAGTACTTC	CASSPGALLEEQYF	TRBV18	TRBJ2-7	.	.
TGTGCCAGCAGTTCGAAGGGAGGGGGAGATACGCAGTATTTT	CASSSKGGGDTQYF	TRBV27	TRBJ2-3	.	.
TGTGCCAGCAGTGACTCGGGGACAGGGGCCGTGAACACTGAAGCTTTCTTT	CASSDSGTGAVNTEAFF	TRBV6-4	TRBJ1-1	TRBD1	.
TGTGCCAGCAGCGTATCCGGGACGTCGTTCTCGGGGGACACCGGGGAGCTGTTTTTT	CASSVSGTSFSGDTGELFF	TRBV9	TRBJ2-2	.	.
TGTGCCAGCAAACCCGGGGGCCCTGAAGGAGAGCAGTACTTC	CASKPGGPEGEQYF	TRBV27	TRBJ2-7	.	once
TGTGCCAGCAGCCGACAGCAACTCTCTGGGGCCAACGTCCTGACTTTC	CASSRQQLSGANVLTF	TRBV28	TRBJ2-6	.	.
TGTGCCAGTAGCAGGGGACATTTCTCTGGAAACACCATATATTTT	CASSRGHFSGNTIYF	TRBV19	TRBJ1-3	.	.
TGTGCCAGCAGCTTAGCAGGGGTGGGCGAGACCCAGTACTTC	CASSLAGVGETQYF	TRBV11-2	TRBJ2-5	.	.
TGTGCCAGTAGTGCTCAGGGGATCACTGAAGCTTTCTTT	CASSAQGITEAFF	TRBV19	TRBJ1-1	.	.
TGCGCCAGCAGCCAAGCCAGAGAAGGGGTACGTAGCCATGAGCAGTTCTTC	CASSQAREGVRSHEQFF	TRBV4-3	TRBJ2-1	.	.
TGTGCCAGCAGACCAGGACAGGGCTGGAAGACCCAGTACTTC	CASRPGQGWKTQYF	TRBV6-5	TRBJ2-5	TRBD1	.
TGCGCCAGCAGTGTAGGGACTAGCGGGCAAGAGACCCAGTACTTC	CASSVGTSGQETQYF	TRBV10-1	TRBJ2-5	TRBD2	.
TGTGCCAGCAGTGAAACCGGGACTAGCAGGAATGAGCAGTTCTTC	CASSETGTSRNEQFF	TRBV6-1	TRBJ2-1	TRBD2	once
TGTGCCAGCTCACCTGTGGCCGAGAACACTGAAGCTTTCTTT	CASSPVAENTEAFF	TRBV18	TRBJ1-1	.	.
TGTGCCAGCCGATCGTGCGGGAGGAAAACAGATACGCAGTATTTT	CASRSCGRKTDTQYF	TRBV21-1	TRBJ2-3	.	.
TGCGCCAGCAGCCAGACAGGGCGGGACGAGCAGTACTTC	CASSQTGRDEQYF	TRBV10-2	TRBJ2-7	TRBD1	.